This T cell receptor beta chain was retrieved from a study of CD8 T cells in ankylosing spondylitis. This CDR3 has 16 amino acids. Germline V gene lookup returns CDR1 SGHKS and CDR2 YYEKEE (reference sequence). After removal of 1 base from V and 8 bases from J, the junction contained 10 bases not matched to a gene. Overall study findings and caveats: The study identified a TCR beta motif of under ten highly homologous variants that appeared characteristic of ankylosing spondylitis blood.

The count of this clonotype is one. Its target is not known. Quantitative 5'-RACE with molecular barcodes generated TCR beta libraries. MiXCR was run by TCRdb on the 5' RACE reads, yielding one entry per CDR3 protein. The profile shows about 300,000 distinct CDR3 sequences, less than 25% of them singletons. This TCR was recovered from a female donor with ankylosing spondylitis or in good health (not recorded which). Specimen: blood, either unsorted or a sorted T cell fraction (not recorded which). The chain employs TRBV5-5 and TRBJ2-2, with 8 bases fitting TRBD2. The DNA for the CDR3 is TGTGCCAGCAGCTTGAACGTCGGGAGGGCCCCGGGGGAGCTGTTTTTT. Translating it yields CASSLNVGRAPGELFF.